These 19 T cell receptor beta chains came from one sample sequenced in a study of blood T cells in healthy people across ages. The use of a sample-barcoded 5' primer and a J-beta primer mix characterized a second PCR of about 6 to 11 cycles. TCRdb re-derived calls from the 5' RACE reads in MiXCR, one entry per CDR3 protein. The repertoire includes around 1,500,000 distinct CDR3 sequences, 42% of them detected once, and 7.9% sits in the top ten. The sequencing input was blood. The receptors were gathered from a woman aged 18-29 years in good health.

This clonotype was observed a few times. The chain links TRBV11-2 to TRBJ2-3; 11 bases agree with TRBD2. This CDR3 is 19 amino acids long. The V gene's germline CDR1 is SGHAT and CDR2 FQNNGV. Trimming cost V 0 bases and J 0 bases; bases outside gene matches: 8. DNA for the CDR3: TGTGCCAGCAGCTTAGACGGTAGCGGGGGGGCCGGTAGCACAGATACGCAGTATTTT. It codes for CASSLDGSGGAGSTDTQYF.

The chain employs TRBV6-1 and TRBJ2-4; no reliable D call. The J call is in doubt because the DNA end fits TRBJ2-7 better. This CDR3 contains 13 residues. Germline V gene lookup returns CDR1 MNHNS and CDR2 SASEGT. The CDR3 sequence is CASSEVLSGEQYF. The CDR3 region has the DNA TGTGCCAGCAGTGAAGTTTTGTCTGGCGAGCAGTACTTC.

CDR3 in amino acids: CASSIGTSGRTGIYEQYF. As DNA, the CDR3 is TGCGCCAGCAGCATCGGGACTAGCGGGAGGACAGGTATCTACGAGCAGTACTTC. This chain joins TRBV5-1 and TRBJ2-7, with 15 bases matching TRBD2. The CDR3 sequence is 18 residues long. The V gene end was trimmed by 4 bases and the J gene end by 3 bases; junction bases not matched to a gene: 11. The germline CDR1 and CDR2 sequences are SGHRS and YFSETQ.

This clonotype was seen just once. The rearrangement joins TRBV7-6 to TRBJ1-1, with TRBD1 as a possible D gene (5 bases). Germline V lookup: CDR1 SGHVS, CDR2 FNYEAQ. The CDR3 has 18 amino acids. V shed 0 bases and J shed 1 base, with 18 bases lying between them. CDR3 nucleotides: TGTGCCAGCAGCTTAGCGAGAAGCCGCGGGGCCCCGAACACTGAAGCTTTCTTT. Protein sequence: CASSLARSRGAPNTEAFF.

The V gene is TRBV10-3, the J gene TRBJ2-1; D ambiguous. Trimming cost V 4 bases and J 4 bases, with 8 bases left between them. CDR1 and CDR2 (germline): ENHRY, SYGVKD. The CDR3 consists of 13 residues. Here the CDR3 DNA reads TGTGCCATCAGTGGCGGAATATACAATGAGCAGTTCTTC. This sequence encodes CAISGGIYNEQFF.

For this clonotype: One end of the junction does not line up with germline, which may come from a read error. The rearrangement uses TRBV5-6 and TRBJ2-1; 7 bases agree with TRBD1. The V gene's germline CDR1 is SGHDT and CDR2 YYEEEE. The CDR3 length is 14 residues. CDR3 region: CASSSGQVYKEQFF. In nucleotides, the CDR3 is TGTGCCAGCAGTTCCGGACAGGTTTACAAGGAGCAGTTCTTC.

With regard to this clonotype: One end of the junction does not line up with germline, which may come from a read error. The V gene is TRBV7-2, the J gene TRBJ1-5, with D hard to call. This CDR3 has 15 residues. Germline loops: CDR1 SGHTA, CDR2 FQGNSA. The CDR3 spells CANSLVSGFGQPQHF. In DNA form, the CDR3 reads TGTGCCAACAGCTTAGTTTCAGGATTCGGTCAGCCCCAGCATTTT. Variable domain in full (rest from reference TRBV7-2 and TRBJ1-5): GAGVSQSPSNKVTEKGKDVELRCDPISGHTALYWYRQSLGQGLEFLIYFQGNSAPDKSGLPSDRFSAERTGGSVSTLTIQRTQQEDSAVYLCANSLVSGFGQPQHFGDGTRLSIL.

The chain uses TRBV12-3 or TRBV12-4 and TRBJ2-5; D tentatively fits TRBD1 or TRBD2 (5 bases each). V was clipped by 3 bases and J by 4 bases, with 15 bases between them. This CDR3 region has 15 residues. CDR3 residues: CASSFARGRGETQYF. As DNA, the CDR3 is TGTGCCAGCAGTTTCGCCCGGGGTAGGGGAGAGACCCAGTACTTC.

The chain has TRBV20-1 and TRBJ2-3, with TRBD2 matching 7 bases. There are 14 residues in the CDR3. With V trimmed by 3 bases and J by 4 bases, 7 bases remained unmatched. Per the germline V gene, CDR1 is DFQATT and CDR2 is SNEGSKA (reference sequence). The chain's CDR3 is CSARVSGASDTQYF. The CDR3 nucleotides are TGCAGTGCTAGGGTAAGCGGGGCCTCAGATACGCAGTATTTT.

The chain joins TRBV20-1 to TRBJ2-7; D is unresolved. V was clipped by 1 base and J by 4 bases, with 20 bases between them. The CDR3 has 16 amino acids. Germline loops: CDR1 DFQATT, CDR2 SNEGSKA (reference sequence). The CDR3 region has the DNA TGCAGTGCTAGAGGCGGCGGACGATCGGTGGTTTACGAGCAGTACTTC. Residues: CSARGGGRSVVYEQYF.

This chain connects TRBV3-1 to TRBJ1-6; 7 positions agree with TRBD1. The CDR3 totals 17 residues. J lost 0 bases, V lost 4 bases, and 6 bases had no gene match. Germline lookup yields CDR1 LGHDT and CDR2 YNNKEL (reference sequence). The CDR3 is CASSPTGESSYNSPLHF. In nucleotides, the CDR3 is TGTGCCAGCAGCCCTACAGGGGAAAGCTCCTATAATTCACCCCTCCACTTT.

This clonotype has at least ten counts. The chain has TRBV29-1 and TRBJ2-1; D gene ambiguous. The V and J ends lost 4 bases and 0 bases respectively, with 10 bases between them. The V gene's germline CDR1 is SQVTM and CDR2 ANQGSEA. The CDR3 sequence is 14 residues long. CDR3: CSVVNPSSYNEQFF. As DNA, the CDR3 is TGCAGCGTTGTCAACCCGTCCTCCTACAATGAGCAGTTCTTC.

This clonotype was counted a few times. This chain joins TRBV3-1 and TRBJ1-4, with D unresolved. Germline lookup yields CDR1 LGHDT and CDR2 YNNKEL (reference sequence). Trimming removed 0 bases from V and 4 bases from J, with 9 bases in between. The CDR3 spans 15 residues. The CDR3: CASSQEGGSNEKLFF. For the CDR3, the DNA is TGTGCCAGCAGCCAAGAGGGAGGGAGTAATGAAAAACTGTTTTTT.

V usage is TRBV5-1 and J usage is TRBJ2-1; D is ambiguous. There are 16 residues in the CDR3. The V gene's germline CDR1 is SGHRS and CDR2 YFSETQ. Deletions cut 0 bases from V and 0 bases from J, with 10 bases between. This CDR3 reads CASSLAAVHSYNEQFF. For the CDR3, the DNA is TGCGCCAGCAGCTTGGCCGCGGTTCACTCCTACAATGAGCAGTTCTTC.

The V and J genes are TRBV11-2 and TRBJ2-7, with 9 positions matching TRBD1. There are 16 residues in the CDR3. Per the germline V gene, CDR1 is SGHAT and CDR2 is FQNNGV. V lost 5 bases and J lost 1; bases outside the gene matches: 9. In nucleotides, the CDR3 is TGTGCCAGCAGCGCTTCCGGGACAGGGAATTCCTACGAGCAGTACTTC. Its protein product is CASSASGTGNSYEQYF.

This clonotype was seen just once. Since a much larger clone is just one base distant, this may be a read error. The CDR3 reads CSVEDSETGVGYNEQYF. In DNA form, the CDR3 reads TGCAGCGTTGAAGATAGCGAAACAGGGGTCGGCTACAATGAGCAGTACTTC. The chain links TRBV29-1 to TRBJ2-7, with 7 bases aligning to TRBD1. Germline CDR1 and CDR2: SQVTM and ANQGSEA. Trimming removed 0 bases from V and 7 bases from J; junction bases left unmatched: 18. This CDR3 has 17 residues.

In this sample, this clonotype turned up a few times. The chain joins TRBV29-1 to TRBJ1-1; D not certain. The ends were cut back, 3 bases at V and 0 bases at J, with 8 bases in the middle. CDR3 length: 13 residues. The germline CDR1 and CDR2 sequences are SQVTM and ANQGSEA. CDR3 in amino acids: CSVERSMNTEAFF. CDR3 nucleotides: TGCAGCGTTGAGCGAAGCATGAACACTGAAGCTTTCTTT.

The chain couples TRBV12-3 or TRBV12-4 to TRBJ1-2; 9 bases are shared with TRBD1. The CDR3 loop spans 16 amino acids. Trimming cost V 6 bases and J 7 bases; bases outside gene matches: 15. DNA for the CDR3: TGTGCCAGCAGCACAGGCCCTACAGGGGGCGAAGTTGGCTACACCTTC. It is translated as CASSTGPTGGEVGYTF.

The chain has TRBV5-1 and TRBJ1-1, with 7 bases lining up with TRBD1. V lost 4 bases to trimming and J lost 8 bases; unmatched junction nucleotides: 11. CDR3 length: 14 amino acids. Germline CDR1 is SGHRS and CDR2 is YFSETQ. The CDR3 region has the DNA TGCGCCAGCAGCCCGGCCCAGACAGGGCTAGAAGCTTTCTTT. Translating it yields CASSPAQTGLEAFF. Filled out from reference TRBV5-1 and TRBJ1-1, the complete variable domain reads KAGVTQTPRYLIKTRGQQVTLSCSPISGHRSVSWYQQTPGQGLQFLFEYFSETQRNKGNFPGRFSGRQFSNSRSEMNVSTLELGDSALYLCASSPAQTGLEAFFGQGTRLTVV.